This T cell receptor beta chain was observed in a study of blood T cell repertoires in COVID-19. At the level of the study: There were acute and convalescent COVID-19 samples, and they came from the United States, Italy and Spain. PBMCs, B-cell-depleted T cells, or T cells provided the cDNA or gDNA that made up the material.

At least ten counts were recorded for this clone. Methods used by the authors: Estimation of nucleated cell counts was performed using reference gene primer amplification. The assay was immunoSEQ multiplex PCR, and TCRdb's table has in-frame clones only and misses some. The D gene and trimming were derived from the DNA, and the V and J assignments and clone size from that table. Among about 250,000 clones listed, around 80% were seen once. This clonotype originated in a human donor in a cohort sampled during active COVID-19. Material for sequencing was peripheral blood.

The CDR3 region is CASSQDFTGGNEQFF. CDR3 nucleotide sequence: TGCGCCAGCAGCCAAGATTTTACCGGAGGCAATGAGCAGTTCTTC. The J gene is TRBJ2-1, the V gene TRBV4-1, with a tentative D call TRBD2 (5 bases). With 0 bases removed from V and 6 bases from J, the gap between germline ends came to 12 bases. This CDR3 comprises 15 residues. CDR1 MGHRA and CDR2 YSYEKL come from the germline V gene.